One and the same sample provided the 11 T cell receptor beta chains below, sequenced in a study of blood T cell repertoires in COVID-19. Assay used: immunoSEQ multiplex PCR; TCRdb lists only in-frame clones, some missing. The sample carries around 21,000 clones, roughly 78% recorded once. The sequenced sample consisted of peripheral blood. The receptors were sampled from a man older than 75 with acute or convalescent COVID-19.

This clone was seen only a few times. The genes are TRBV15 and TRBJ2-3; no clear D. Germline-derived CDR1 and CDR2 are LNHNV and YYDKDF (reference sequence). The ends were cut back, 5 bases at V and 2 bases at J, with 11 bases in the middle. This CDR3 comprises 14 residues. The DNA of the CDR3 is TGTGCCACCAGCCTGAGGCTAGTCACAGATACGCAGTATTTT. Residues: CATSLRLVTDTQYF.

This clone was observed a single time. The chain has TRBV4-1 and TRBJ2-6; 12 nucleotides match TRBD1. Trimming at V came to 7 bases and at J to 1 base, leaving 8 bases not matched to a gene. The CDR3 runs to 18 residues. Per germline, CDR1 MGHRA and CDR2 YSYEKL. CDR3 in amino acids: CASTPGTGGASGANVLTF. The CDR3 DNA sequence: TGCGCCAGCACCCCGGGGACAGGGGGCGCGTCTGGGGCCAACGTCCTGACTTTC.

The genes are TRBV5-6 and TRBJ2-7; TRBD2 aligns across 11 bases. There are 15 residues in the CDR3. With 3 bases clipped from V and 7 bases from J, the junction kept 9 bases outside the gene matches. In germline, CDR1 is SGHDT, CDR2 YYEEEE. CDR3 region: CASSSLAGVPEEQYV. The CDR3 DNA follows: TGTGCCAGCAGCTCACTAGCGGGAGTCCCGGAAGAGCAGTACGTC.

The genes are TRBV5-6 and TRBJ1-1; D not certain. The CDR3 is made up of 13 amino acids. Germline CDR1 is SGHDT and CDR2 is YYEEEE. The V gene lost 0 bases and the J gene lost 1 base, with 4 bases spanning the gap. CDR3 bases: TGTGCCAGCAGCTTGGGAGGGAACACTGAAGCTTTCTTT. Its translation: CASSLGGNTEAFF.

The chain employs TRBV7-3 and TRBJ2-1; D unresolved. Trimming took off 5 bases at V and 0 bases at J, with 11 bases between the two ends. CDR3 length equals 15 residues. Germline V gene data show CDR1 as SGHTA and CDR2 as FQGTGA. The CDR3 loop reads CASSPAPSSYNEQFF. DNA of the CDR3: TGTGCCAGCAGCCCTGCCCCCAGCTCCTACAATGAGCAGTTCTTC.

The J gene is TRBJ2-7, the V gene TRBV3-1 (or the pseudogene TRBV3-2), with 9 bases lining up with TRBD1. Unmatched junction bases numbered 23, after V lost 4 bases and J lost 4 bases. Germline CDR1 is LGHDT and CDR2 is YNNKEL (reference sequence). The CDR3 covers 20 residues. This CDR3 reads CASSPSRDREVNGPGYEQYV. The CDR3 DNA follows: TGTGCCAGCAGCCCCTCCCGGGACAGGGAAGTTAATGGACCTGGGTACGAGCAGTACGTC.

This clone came up a few times. This chain links TRBV9 with TRBJ2-2, with D perhaps matching TRBD1 (5 bases). The CDR3 consists of 16 residues. CDR1 and CDR2 from the germline V gene are SGDLS and YYNGEE. V lost 1 base to trimming and J lost 1 base, with 11 bases between them. Here the CDR3 DNA reads TGTGCCAGCAGCGTAAAAGCAGGGATGAACACCGGGGAGCTGTTTTTT. This gives the protein CASSVKAGMNTGELFF. Variable domain in full (rest from reference TRBV9 and TRBJ2-2): DSGVTQTPKHLITATGQRVTLRCSPRSGDLSVYWYQQSLDQGLQFLIQYYNGEERAKGNILERFSAQQFPDLHSELNLSSLELGDSALYFCASSVKAGMNTGELFFGEGSRLTVL.

The rearrangement links TRBV2 to TRBJ2-2; D uncertain. V was clipped by 6 bases and J by 1 base, with 9 bases between them. The germline V gene encodes CDR1 SNHLY and CDR2 FYNNEI. The CDR3 contains 14 residues. The DNA of the CDR3 is TGTGCCAGCAGGGTGACACAGAACACCGGGGAGCTGTTTTTT. It is translated as CASRVTQNTGELFF.

The chain combines TRBV28 with TRBJ2-1; 8 bases are shared with TRBD2. Germline CDR1 MDHEN, CDR2 SYDVKM. V lost 4 bases and J lost 6; bases outside the gene matches: 8. The CDR3 is 15 residues long. Here the CDR3 reads CASSSIGRAGNEQFF. CDR3 bases: TGTGCCAGCAGTTCTATCGGGAGGGCTGGCAATGAGCAGTTCTTC.

The rearrangement links TRBV27 to TRBJ1-1, with 7 bases aligning to TRBD1. The CDR3 is 14 residues long. J was trimmed by 1 base and V by 3 bases; bases with no gene match: 2. In germline, CDR1 is MNHEY, CDR2 SMNVEV (reference sequence). The CDR3 spells CASSFGTENTEAFF. The DNA of the CDR3 is TGTGCCAGCAGTTTTGGGACAGAGAACACTGAAGCTTTCTTT.

The chain carries TRBV10-3 and TRBJ2-7; 10 bases map to TRBD2. This CDR3 has 14 residues. V lost 2 bases, J lost 6 bases, and 4 bases stayed unmatched. Looked up from germline, CDR1 is ENHRY and CDR2 is SYGVKD. The CDR3 is CAISELAGDSEQYV. The DNA of the CDR3 is TGTGCCATCAGTGAGCTAGCGGGAGATAGCGAGCAGTACGTC.